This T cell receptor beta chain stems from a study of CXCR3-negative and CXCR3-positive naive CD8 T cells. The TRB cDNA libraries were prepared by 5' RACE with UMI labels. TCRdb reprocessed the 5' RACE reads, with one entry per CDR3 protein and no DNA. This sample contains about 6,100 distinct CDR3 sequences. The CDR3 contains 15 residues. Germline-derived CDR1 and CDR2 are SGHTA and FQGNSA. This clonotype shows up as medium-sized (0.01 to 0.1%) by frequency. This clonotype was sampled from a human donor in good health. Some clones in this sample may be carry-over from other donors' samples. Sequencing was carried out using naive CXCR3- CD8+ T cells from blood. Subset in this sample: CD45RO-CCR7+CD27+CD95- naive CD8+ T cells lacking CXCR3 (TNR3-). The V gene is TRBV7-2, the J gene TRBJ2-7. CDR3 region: CASSSRPKYSYEQYF.